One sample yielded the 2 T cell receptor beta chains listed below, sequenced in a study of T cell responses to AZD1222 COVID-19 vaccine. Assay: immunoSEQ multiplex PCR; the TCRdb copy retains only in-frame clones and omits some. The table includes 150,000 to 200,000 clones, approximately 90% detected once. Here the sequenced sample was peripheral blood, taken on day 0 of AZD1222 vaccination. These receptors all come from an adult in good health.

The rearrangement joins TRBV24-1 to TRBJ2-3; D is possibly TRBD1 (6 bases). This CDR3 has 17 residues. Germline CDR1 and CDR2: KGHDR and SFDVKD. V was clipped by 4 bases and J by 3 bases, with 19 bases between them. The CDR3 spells CATSDSTTGSGTDTQYF. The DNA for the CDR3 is TGTGCCACCAGTGACTCTACTACAGGGAGTGGTACAGATACGCAGTATTTT.

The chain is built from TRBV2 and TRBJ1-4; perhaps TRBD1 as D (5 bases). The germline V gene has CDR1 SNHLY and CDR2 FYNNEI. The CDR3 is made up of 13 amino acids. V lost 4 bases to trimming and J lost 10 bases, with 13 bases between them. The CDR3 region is CASSGVREGKLFF. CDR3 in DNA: TGTGCCAGCAGTGGGGTCAGGGAAGGAAAACTGTTTTTT.